This TCR gamma chain was obtained from a study of Vδ1+ human thymocytes. Trimming removed 1 base from V and 12 bases from J; junction bases left unmatched: 9. Germline CDR1 and CDR2: VENAVY and YDSYNSRV. This CDR3 spans 12 amino acids. Sequences come from RNA converted to cDNA by reverse transcription. CDR3 amplicons came from multiplex PCR with pooled V-gene forward and constant-region reverse primers. TCRdb re-called clones from the multiplex PCR reads using CATT. The table records 9,500 to 13,000 gamma-chain clones, under 55% of them present only once. Alphabeta T cells were depleted, then CD3+ Vdelta1+ Vdelta2- thymocytes were FACS-sorted. Of note for this clone: Its antigen is not identified.

General study results and limits: Thymic TRG and TRD repertoires appeared highly polyclonal, with Gaussian CDR3 length distributions. Roughly 22% of thymic delta-chain sequences were Vdelta2, with few Vdelta3, unlike blood Vdelta1+ controls.

The chain joins TRGV8 to TRGJ1 or TRGJ2. Here the J gene was assigned by germline matching of the DNA, as TCRdb has none. The sequence derives from a boy in the first two years of life who had congenital heart surgery. What was sequenced was Vdelta1+ gamma-delta thymocytes from the thymus. Subset meaning: FACS-sorted CD3+ TCRalphabeta- TCRVdelta1+ TCRVdelta2- thymocytes. CDR3 nucleotides: TGTGCCACCTGGGATAGACTCCGCGGGAAACTCTTT. Translation: CATWDRLRGKLF.